The clone carrying this T cell receptor beta chain has more than one count but fewer than ten. This sample stems from a study of blood T cell repertoires in COVID-19. Study-level background: PBMCs, B-cell-depleted T cells, or T cells were the source of the cDNA or gDNA that made up the material.

Per the germline V gene, CDR1 is SGHRS and CDR2 is YFSETQ. The CDR3 extends over 13 amino acids. Trimming removed 4 bases from V and 1 base from J, with 8 bases in between. Method: immunoSEQ multiplex PCR; TCRdb's copy keeps in-frame clones and lacks some. The sample shows around 83,000 clones, more than 75% of them seen only once. The chain couples TRBV5-1 to TRBJ1-1; D gene uncertain. Sequenced sample: peripheral blood. This TCR came from a man at least 80 years old with active or convalescent COVID-19. CDR3 nucleotides: TGCGCCAGCAGCGTACAGAGGAACACTGAAGCTTTCTTT. It encodes CASSVQRNTEAFF.